This is a list of T cell receptor beta chains from one sample in a study of Graves' ophthalmopathy and Graves' hyperthyroidism. Each CDR3 protein is one row after TCRdb ran MiXCR on the multiplex PCR reads. The data hold 40,000 to 50,000 distinct CDR3 sequences, with over 40% observed a single time. The sequenced sample was peripheral blood. These receptors were obtained from an adult man with Graves' ophthalmopathy. Both conserved end residues are part of each CDR3. A D gene is named only where the DNA matches it firmly. Clone size, where shown, is once, few, many, or a class for clones that have expanded.

D	J	V	size	DNA	CDR3
TRBD1	TRBJ2-3	TRBV6-1	many	TGTGCCAGCAGTGAATCCTCTGGACAGGGGCTTTCGTATTTT	CASSESSGQGLSYF
-	TRBJ1-4	TRBV7-9	-	TGTGCCAGCAGCGACGGGGACGGAACTAATGAAAAACTGTTTTTT	CASSDGDGTNEKLFF
TRBD2	TRBJ2-3	TRBV2	-	TGTGCCAGCAGTGACACGATTGGCGGGAGGGCCACAGATACGCAGTATTTT	CASSDTIGGRATDTQYF
-	TRBJ2-2	TRBV2	-	TGTGCCAGCAAAGGCGGGGAGCTGTTTTTT	CASKGGELFF
-	TRBJ1-3	TRBV2	-	TGTGCCAGCAGTAGGAGTACAGTGGTAGGAAACACCATATATTTT	CASSRSTVVGNTIYF
TRBD1	TRBJ1-1	TRBV29-1	-	TGCAGCGTTGATGGACAGGGGTTGAACACTGAAGCTTTCTTT	CSVDGQGLNTEAFF
-	TRBJ2-1	TRBV20-1	-	TGCAGTACCTTAACAGGTGGGGACTACAATGAGCAGTTCTTC	CSTLTGGDYNEQFF
-	TRBJ1-1	TRBV2	-	TGTGCCAGCAGTGAACTGGGAATGAACACTGAAGCTTTCTTT	CASSELGMNTEAFF
TRBD2	TRBJ2-2	TRBV30	few	TGTGCCTGGAGTGCCCTAGCGGGAGACTTCGCGAACACCGGGGAGCTGTTTTTT	CAWSALAGDFANTGELFF
TRBD1	TRBJ2-4	TRBV7-8	many	TGTGCCAGCAGCTCCCCGACCGGGACAGGGCACGGTGGCAAAAACATTCAGTACTTC	CASSSPTGTGHGGKNIQYF
-	TRBJ1-1	TRBV20-1	many	TGCAGTGCTAGAGAGGGGAGAACTGAAGCTTTCTTT	CSAREGRTEAFF
-	TRBJ1-2	TRBV5-1	many	TGCGCCAGCAGCCCCGGACAGAGTAACTATGGCTACACCTTC	CASSPGQSNYGYTF
-	TRBJ2-1	TRBV4-3	few	TGCGCCAGCAGCCAAGATGGTGCGTCCCGGGCCGTATCATTCGACAATGAGCAGTTCTTC	CASSQDGASRAVSFDNEQFF
-	TRBJ2-1	TRBV11-3	-	TGTGCCAGCAGCCCACGCAGGAGGTCCTACAATGAGCAGTTCTTC	CASSPRRRSYNEQFF
-	TRBJ2-1	TRBV7-9	-	TGTGCCAGCAGCTTAGTGGGGGTGAATGAGCAGTTCTTC	CASSLVGVNEQFF
-	TRBJ2-5	TRBV6-5	-	TGTGCCAGCAGTTACTCGGGGCGAAATCAGCCCCAGTACTTC	CASSYSGRNQPQYF
-	TRBJ2-5	TRBV7-8	many	TGTGCCAGCAGCTCGGCCGGGATTTTGGAGACCCAGTACTTC	CASSSAGILETQYF
-	TRBJ1-1	TRBV25-1	-	TGTGCCAGCAGTGACCCCCTGTCCGGCACTGAAGCTTTCTTT	CASSDPLSGTEAFF
TRBD2	TRBJ2-1	TRBV9	-	TGTGCCAGCAGCCCTGGACTAGCGGGTTTACATGAGCAGTTCTTC	CASSPGLAGLHEQFF
TRBD2	TRBJ2-2	TRBV6-5	many	TGTGCCAGCAGTTACGGACTAGCGGGGGGAACCGGGGAGCTGTTTTTT	CASSYGLAGGTGELFF
-	TRBJ2-5	TRBV12-5	many	TGTGCTAGTGGGGGGCCCGGGGCCCTGCGGACCCAGTACTTC	CASGGPGALRTQYF
-	TRBJ2-5	TRBV20-1	-	TGCAGTGCTAGAGCCAGGCTAGCAACTGAGACCCAGTACTTC	CSARARLATETQYF
-	TRBJ2-3	TRBV7-9	many	TGTGCCAGCAGCTTAGCGCCGACGGCCGGGGATCCCACAGATACGCAGTATTTT	CASSLAPTAGDPTDTQYF
TRBD1	TRBJ1-2	TRBV7-2	-	TGTGCCAGCAGCTTGAGTACTATCTCCACCGGGGACAGGTTCTATGGCTACACCTTC	CASSLSTISTGDRFYGYTF
-	TRBJ1-5	TRBV2	few	TGTGCCAGCAGGCTACAGGCCAGGCAGCCCCAGCATTTT	CASRLQARQPQHF
-	TRBJ2-1	TRBV24-1	medium-sized	TGTGCCACCAGTGATTTCGGGGGATACAATGAGCAGTTCTTC	CATSDFGGYNEQFF
-	TRBJ2-2	TRBV20-1	-	TGCAGTGCTATCTCACCGGGACTGAGTCACGGGGAGCTGTTTTTT	CSAISPGLSHGELFF
TRBD1	TRBJ1-2	TRBV2	-	TGTGCCAGCATGTTGGCAGGGGGCGGCTATGGCTACACCTTC	CASMLAGGGYGYTF
-	TRBJ2-7	TRBV10-3	-	TGTGCCATCAGGGGGACCTACGAGCAGTACTTC	CAIRGTYEQYF
-	TRBJ1-3	TRBV25-1	-	TGTGCCAGCAGTGAATCGTACTGGGACGGAGAAGGTAACACCATATATTTT	CASSESYWDGEGNTIYF
-	TRBJ2-5	TRBV29-1	-	TGCAGCGCCGTACGAGGGGGTCAAGGGGCCCAGTACTTC	CSAVRGGQGAQYF
TRBD1	TRBJ1-2	TRBV2	-	TGTGCCAGCAGTAACAGGGGGGTGTATGGCTACACCTTC	CASSNRGVYGYTF
-	TRBJ1-2	TRBV5-6	many	TGTGCCAGCAGCTTGGGGCCTGGGGGAGGCTACACCTTC	CASSLGPGGGYTF
-	TRBJ2-5	TRBV10-1	few	TGCGCCAGCAGTGTAGGTATCGATGACGAGACCCAGTACTTC	CASSVGIDDETQYF
-	TRBJ2-6	TRBV3-1	few	TGTGCCAGCAGCCAAAGAGGGGGCTCTGGGGCCAACGTCCTGACTTTC	CASSQRGGSGANVLTF
-	TRBJ1-4	TRBV7-9	-	TGTGCCAGCAGCGCAATGATAGGGGGGTTCGCAACTAATGAAAAACTGTTCTTT	CASSAMIGGFATNEKLFF
-	TRBJ1-2	TRBV7-3	medium-sized	TGTGCCAGCAGCTTAAAAAAGGGATATGGCTACACCTTC	CASSLKKGYGYTF
TRBD2	TRBJ2-1	TRBV20-1	-	TGCAGTGCGAGAGGGACTAGCGTTGGTGAGCAGTTCTTC	CSARGTSVGEQFF
-	TRBJ1-1	TRBV5-5	-	TGTGCCAGCAGCTCCGGGACTGGGGTGAACACTGAAGCTTTCTTT	CASSSGTGVNTEAFF
TRBD2	TRBJ2-2	TRBV7-3	few	TGTGCCAGCAGCCGCCCGACAGCGGGGCGGTTAATGGCCGGGGAGCTGTTTTTT	CASSRPTAGRLMAGELFF
-	TRBJ1-2	TRBV15	-	TGTGCCACCAGCAGAGATAGGTCGCAGGCAGGTGGCTACACCTTC	CATSRDRSQAGGYTF
-	TRBJ1-4	TRBV19	-	TGTGCCAGTAGTATAGATTGGGGGGCAAGGTACAATGAAAAACTGTTTTTT	CASSIDWGARYNEKLFF
-	TRBJ2-7	TRBV24-1	few	TGTGCCACCAGTGATTCGGCAGCCTACGAGCAGTACTTC	CATSDSAAYEQYF
-	TRBJ1-4	TRBV18	-	TGTGCCAGCTCACCCCCGACAGTGGGGGTAACTAATGAAAAACTGTTTTTT	CASSPPTVGVTNEKLFF
TRBD1	TRBJ2-7	TRBV30	many	TGTGCCTGGTCCCGGGACAGGATCAACTACGAGCAGTACTTC	CAWSRDRINYEQYF
-	TRBJ2-6	TRBV6-2/TRBV6-3	-	TGTGCCAGCAGTTACTCGCGCCGAACTAACACTGAAGCTTTC	CASSYSRRTNTEAF
-	TRBJ2-5	TRBV10-3	-	TGTGCCAGTGAGGGACGACCGGGAGAGACCCAGTACTTC	CASEGRPGETQYF
TRBD1	TRBJ1-1	TRBV5-1	many	TGCGCCAGCAGCCGGGACAGACCGAACACTGAAGCTTTCTTT	CASSRDRPNTEAFF
-	TRBJ1-2	TRBV13	many	TGTGCCAGCAGCTCCCGGGTCTTGAACTATGGCTACACCTTC	CASSSRVLNYGYTF
-	TRBJ1-6	TRBV6-1	many	TGTGCCAGCTTTGGACAGCCCATCTATAATTCACCCCTCCACTTT	CASFGQPIYNSPLHF
-	TRBJ1-6	TRBV12-3/TRBV12-4	many	TGTGCCAGCAGCCGAACAGGAATCAATTCACCCCTCCACTTT	CASSRTGINSPLHF
-	TRBJ2-7	TRBV20-1	-	TGCAGTGCTAGAGATCGTTTAGGTGGGCAGTTCTACGAGCAGTACTTC	CSARDRLGGQFYEQYF
-	TRBJ2-5	TRBV19	many	TGTGCCAGTAGGACGACAGGATCAGAGACCCAGTACTTC	CASRTTGSETQYF
TRBD2	TRBJ2-3	TRBV5-1	many	TGCGCCAGCATGGGGACTAGCGGGACTAGCACAGATACGCAGTATTTT	CASMGTSGTSTDTQYF
-	TRBJ2-4	TRBV7-9	-	TGTGCCAGCAGCGACGGGGGCGGGGAAAACATTCAGTACTTC	CASSDGGGENIQYF
-	TRBJ1-1	TRBV19	many	TGTGCCAGCCGGCGGGGTTTGGGGAACACTGAAGCTTTCTTT	CASRRGLGNTEAFF
TRBD2	TRBJ2-6	TRBV10-3	-	TGTGCCATCAGGAATAGCGGGACCCATGGCGCTGAAGCTTTC	CAIRNSGTHGAEAF